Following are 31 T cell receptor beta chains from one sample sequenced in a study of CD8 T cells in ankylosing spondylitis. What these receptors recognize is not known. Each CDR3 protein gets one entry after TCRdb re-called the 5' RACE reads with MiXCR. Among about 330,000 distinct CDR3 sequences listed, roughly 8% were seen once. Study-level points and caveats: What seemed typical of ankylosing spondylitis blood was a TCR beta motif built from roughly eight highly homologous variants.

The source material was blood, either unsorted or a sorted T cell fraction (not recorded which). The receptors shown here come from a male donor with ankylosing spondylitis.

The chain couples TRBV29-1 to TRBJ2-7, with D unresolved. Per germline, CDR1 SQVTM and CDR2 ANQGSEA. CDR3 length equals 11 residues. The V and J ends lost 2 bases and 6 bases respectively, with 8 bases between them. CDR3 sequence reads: CSVEWVGEQYF. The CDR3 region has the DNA TGCAGCGTTGAATGGGTTGGCGAGCAGTACTTC.

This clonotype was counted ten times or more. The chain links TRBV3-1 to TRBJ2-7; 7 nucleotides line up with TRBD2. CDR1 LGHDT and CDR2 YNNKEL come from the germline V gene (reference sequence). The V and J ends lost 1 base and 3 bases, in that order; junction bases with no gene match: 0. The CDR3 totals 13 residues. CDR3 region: CASSQGEGYEQYF. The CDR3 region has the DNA TGTGCCAGCAGCCAAGGGGAGGGCTACGAGCAGTACTTC.

The CDR3 DNA follows: TGCGCCAGCAGCTCACGGGCGGCTAGCGGTAACAATGAGCAGTTCTTC. This sequence encodes CASSSRAASGNNEQFF. This chain joins TRBV5-1 and TRBJ2-1; 7 bases are a match to TRBD2. Germline V gene data show CDR1 as SGHRS and CDR2 as YFSETQ. After removal of 3 bases from V and 5 bases from J, the junction contained 11 bases not matched to a gene. The CDR3 totals 16 residues.

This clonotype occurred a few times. CDR3 amino acids: CASSQELAASWQYF. The CDR3 nucleotides are TGTGCCAGCAGCCAAGAACTAGCGGCCAGCTGGCAGTACTTC. The chain carries TRBV3-1 and TRBJ2-7, with TRBD2 matching 8 bases. Germline lookup yields CDR1 LGHDT and CDR2 YNNKEL (reference sequence). The V gene end was trimmed by 0 bases and the J gene end by 9 bases; junction bases not matched to a gene: 7. CDR3 length: 14 amino acids.

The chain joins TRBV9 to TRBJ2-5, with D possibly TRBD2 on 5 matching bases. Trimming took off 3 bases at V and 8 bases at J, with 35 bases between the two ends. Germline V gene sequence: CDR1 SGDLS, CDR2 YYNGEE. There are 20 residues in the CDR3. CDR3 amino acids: CASSGGSRGERAPDVETQYF. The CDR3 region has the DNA TGTGCCAGCAGCGGAGGCAGTCGTGGGGAGAGGGCACCAGATGTAGAAACCCAGTACTTC.

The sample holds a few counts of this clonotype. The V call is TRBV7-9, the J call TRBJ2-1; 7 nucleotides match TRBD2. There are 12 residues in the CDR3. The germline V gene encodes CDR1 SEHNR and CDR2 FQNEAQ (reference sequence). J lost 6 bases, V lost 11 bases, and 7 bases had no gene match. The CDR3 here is CAGGTTGNEQFF. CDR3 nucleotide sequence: TGTGCCGGGGGGACTACAGGCAATGAGCAGTTCTTC.

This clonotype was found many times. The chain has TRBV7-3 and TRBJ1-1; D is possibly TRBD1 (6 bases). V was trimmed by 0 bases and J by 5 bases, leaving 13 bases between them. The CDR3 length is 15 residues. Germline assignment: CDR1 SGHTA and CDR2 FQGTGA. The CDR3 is CASSLTGSGDTEAFF. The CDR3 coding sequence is TGTGCCAGCAGCTTAACAGGGTCAGGGGATACTGAAGCTTTCTTT.

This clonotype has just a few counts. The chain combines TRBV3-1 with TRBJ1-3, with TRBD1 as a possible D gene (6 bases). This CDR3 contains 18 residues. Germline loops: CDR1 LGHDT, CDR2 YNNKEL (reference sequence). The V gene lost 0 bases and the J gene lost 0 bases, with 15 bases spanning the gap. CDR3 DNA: TGTGCCAGCAGCCAAGATCGGGACACCGAGAGCTCTGGAAACACCATATATTTT. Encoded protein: CASSQDRDTESSGNTIYF. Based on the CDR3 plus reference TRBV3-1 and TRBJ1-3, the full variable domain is DTAVSQTPKYLVTQMGNDKSIKCEQNLGHDTMYWYKQDSKKFLKIMFSYNNKELIINETVPNRFSPKSPDKAHLNLHINSLELGDSAVYFCASSQDRDTESSGNTIYFGEGSWLTVV.

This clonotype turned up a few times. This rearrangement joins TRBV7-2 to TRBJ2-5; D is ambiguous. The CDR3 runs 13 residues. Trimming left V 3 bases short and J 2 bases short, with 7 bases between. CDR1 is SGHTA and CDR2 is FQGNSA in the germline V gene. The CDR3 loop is CASSFRLQETQYF. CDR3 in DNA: TGTGCCAGCAGCTTCAGATTACAAGAGACCCAGTACTTC.

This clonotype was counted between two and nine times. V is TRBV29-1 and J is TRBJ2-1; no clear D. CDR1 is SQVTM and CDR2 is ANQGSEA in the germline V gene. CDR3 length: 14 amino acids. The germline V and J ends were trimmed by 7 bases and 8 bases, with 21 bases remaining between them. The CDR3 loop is CSAQRPQDQYEQFF. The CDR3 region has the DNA TGCAGCGCCCAAAGGCCGCAGGACCAGTATGAGCAGTTCTTC.

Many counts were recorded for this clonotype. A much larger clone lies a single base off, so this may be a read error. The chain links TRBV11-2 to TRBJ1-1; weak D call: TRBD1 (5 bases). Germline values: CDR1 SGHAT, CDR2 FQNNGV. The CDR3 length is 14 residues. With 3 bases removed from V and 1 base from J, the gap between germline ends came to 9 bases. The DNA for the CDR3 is TGTGCCAGCAGCTTCTCGGGGGGGAACACTGAAGCTTTCTTT. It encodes CASSFSGGNTEAFF.

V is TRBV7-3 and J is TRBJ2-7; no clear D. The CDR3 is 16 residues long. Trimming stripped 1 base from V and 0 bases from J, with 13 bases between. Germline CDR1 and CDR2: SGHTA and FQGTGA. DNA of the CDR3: TGTGCCAGCAGCTTAAGTAGAGGTTACAGCTCCTACGAGCAGTACTTC. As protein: CASSLSRGYSSYEQYF.

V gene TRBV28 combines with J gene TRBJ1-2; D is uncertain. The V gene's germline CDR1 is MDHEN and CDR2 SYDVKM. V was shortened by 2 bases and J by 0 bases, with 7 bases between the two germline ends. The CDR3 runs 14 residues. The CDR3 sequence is CASSLRAANYGYTF. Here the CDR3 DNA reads TGTGCCAGCAGTTTACGAGCAGCTAACTATGGCTACACCTTC.

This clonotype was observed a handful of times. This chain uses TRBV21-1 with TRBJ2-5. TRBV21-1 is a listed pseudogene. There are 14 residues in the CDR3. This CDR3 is CASSKMGRQETQYF. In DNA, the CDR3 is TGTGCCAGCAGCAAAATGGGCAGACAAGAGACCCAGTACTTC.

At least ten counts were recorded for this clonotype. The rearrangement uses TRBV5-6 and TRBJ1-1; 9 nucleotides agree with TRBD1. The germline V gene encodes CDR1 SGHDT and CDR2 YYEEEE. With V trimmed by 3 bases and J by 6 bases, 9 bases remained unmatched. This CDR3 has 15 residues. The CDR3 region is CASSYRGRFPPEAFF. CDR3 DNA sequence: TGTGCCAGCAGCTACAGGGGGCGATTTCCTCCTGAAGCTTTCTTT.

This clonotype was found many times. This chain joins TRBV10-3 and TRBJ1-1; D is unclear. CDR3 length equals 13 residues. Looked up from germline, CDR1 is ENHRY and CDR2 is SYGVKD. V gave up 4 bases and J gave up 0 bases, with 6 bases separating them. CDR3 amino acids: CAISGVMNTEAFF. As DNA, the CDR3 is TGTGCCATCAGTGGAGTTATGAACACTGAAGCTTTCTTT.

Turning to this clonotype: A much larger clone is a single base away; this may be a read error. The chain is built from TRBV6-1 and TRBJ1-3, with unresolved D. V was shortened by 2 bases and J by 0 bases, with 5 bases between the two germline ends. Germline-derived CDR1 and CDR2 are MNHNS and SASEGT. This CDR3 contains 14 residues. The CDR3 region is CASSEFYSGNTIYF. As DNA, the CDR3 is TGTGCCAGCAGTGAATTTTACTCTGGAAACACCATATATTTT.

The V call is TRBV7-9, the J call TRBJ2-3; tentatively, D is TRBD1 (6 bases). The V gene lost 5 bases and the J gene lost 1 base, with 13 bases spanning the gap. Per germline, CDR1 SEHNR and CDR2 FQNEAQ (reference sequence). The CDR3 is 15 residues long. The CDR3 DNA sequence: TGTGCCAGCAGCCCACAGGGACCGGGCACAGATACGCAGTATTTT. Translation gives CASSPQGPGTDTQYF.

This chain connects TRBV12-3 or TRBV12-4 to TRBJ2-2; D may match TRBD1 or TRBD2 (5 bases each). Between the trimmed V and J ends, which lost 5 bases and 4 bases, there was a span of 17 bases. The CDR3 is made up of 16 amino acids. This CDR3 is CASSPDRTGPTGELFF. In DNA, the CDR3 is TGTGCCAGCAGTCCTGACAGAACGGGACCCACCGGGGAGCTGTTTTTT.

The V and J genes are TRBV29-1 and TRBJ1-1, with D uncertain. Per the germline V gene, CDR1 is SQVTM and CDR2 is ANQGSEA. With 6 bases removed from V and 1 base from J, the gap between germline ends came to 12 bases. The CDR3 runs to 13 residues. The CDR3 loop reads CSVRPGGNTEAFF. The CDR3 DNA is TGCAGCGTAAGACCGGGCGGGAACACTGAAGCTTTCTTT.

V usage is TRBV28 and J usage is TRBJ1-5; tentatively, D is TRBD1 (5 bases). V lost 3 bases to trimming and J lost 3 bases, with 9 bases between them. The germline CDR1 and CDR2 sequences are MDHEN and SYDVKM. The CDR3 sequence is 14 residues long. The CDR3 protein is CASSFYGHNQPQHF. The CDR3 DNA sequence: TGTGCCAGCAGTTTCTACGGACACAATCAGCCCCAGCATTTT.

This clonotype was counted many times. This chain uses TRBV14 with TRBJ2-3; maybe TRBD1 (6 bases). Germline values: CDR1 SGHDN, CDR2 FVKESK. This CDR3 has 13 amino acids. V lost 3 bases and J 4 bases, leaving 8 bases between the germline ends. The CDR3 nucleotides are TGTGCCAGCAGCCATACAGGGTCAGATACGCAGTATTTT. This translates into CASSHTGSDTQYF.

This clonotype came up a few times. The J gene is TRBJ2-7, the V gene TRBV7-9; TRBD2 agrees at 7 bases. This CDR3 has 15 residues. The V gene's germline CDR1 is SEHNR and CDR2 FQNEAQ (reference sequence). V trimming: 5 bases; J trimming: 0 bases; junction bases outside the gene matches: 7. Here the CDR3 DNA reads TGTGCCAGCAGCCGCCAAGCGGGATACTCCTACGAGCAGTACTTC. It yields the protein CASSRQAGYSYEQYF.

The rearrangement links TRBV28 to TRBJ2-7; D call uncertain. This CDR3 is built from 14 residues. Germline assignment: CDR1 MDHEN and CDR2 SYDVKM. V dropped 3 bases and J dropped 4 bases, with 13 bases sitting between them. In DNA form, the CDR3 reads TGTGCCAGCAGTTTGATTTTTGGCATTTACGAGCAGTACTTC. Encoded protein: CASSLIFGIYEQYF.

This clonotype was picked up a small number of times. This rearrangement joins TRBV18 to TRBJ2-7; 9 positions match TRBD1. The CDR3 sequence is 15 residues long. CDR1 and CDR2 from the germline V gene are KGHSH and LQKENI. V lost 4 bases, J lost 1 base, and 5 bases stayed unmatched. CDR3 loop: CASSQKGTGSYEQYF. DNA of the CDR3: TGTGCCAGCTCACAAAAGGGGACAGGGTCCTACGAGCAGTACTTC.

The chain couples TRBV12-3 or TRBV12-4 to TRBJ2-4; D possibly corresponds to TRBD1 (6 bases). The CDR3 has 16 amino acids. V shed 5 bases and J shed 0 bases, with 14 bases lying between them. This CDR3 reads CASSPYLRGAKNIQYF. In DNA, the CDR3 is TGTGCCAGCAGTCCTTACCTCAGGGGAGCCAAAAACATTCAGTACTTC.

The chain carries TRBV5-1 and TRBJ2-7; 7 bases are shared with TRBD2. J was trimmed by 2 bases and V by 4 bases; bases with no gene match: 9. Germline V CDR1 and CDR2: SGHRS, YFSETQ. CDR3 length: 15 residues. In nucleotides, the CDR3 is TGCGCCAGCAGCCCCTCGCAGGCGGGGGCCTACGAGCAGTACTTC. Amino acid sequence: CASSPSQAGAYEQYF.

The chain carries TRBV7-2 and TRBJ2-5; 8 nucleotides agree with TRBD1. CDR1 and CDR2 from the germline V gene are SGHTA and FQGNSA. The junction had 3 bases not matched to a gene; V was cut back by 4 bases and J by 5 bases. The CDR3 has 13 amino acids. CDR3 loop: CASSWQGAETQYF. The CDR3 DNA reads TGTGCCAGCAGCTGGCAGGGGGCGGAGACCCAGTACTTC.

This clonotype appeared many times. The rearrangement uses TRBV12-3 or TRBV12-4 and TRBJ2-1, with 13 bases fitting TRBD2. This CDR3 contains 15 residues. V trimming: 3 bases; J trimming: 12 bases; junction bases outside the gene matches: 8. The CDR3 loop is CASSFLGTSGKRQFF. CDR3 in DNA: TGTGCCAGCAGTTTCTTGGGGACTAGCGGGAAGAGGCAGTTCTTC.

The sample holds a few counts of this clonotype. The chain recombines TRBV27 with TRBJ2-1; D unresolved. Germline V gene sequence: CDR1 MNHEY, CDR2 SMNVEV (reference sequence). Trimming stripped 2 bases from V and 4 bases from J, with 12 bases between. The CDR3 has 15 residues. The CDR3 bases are TGTGCCAGCAGTTTAGAACCTCACAAGTACAATGAGCAGTTCTTC. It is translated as CASSLEPHKYNEQFF.

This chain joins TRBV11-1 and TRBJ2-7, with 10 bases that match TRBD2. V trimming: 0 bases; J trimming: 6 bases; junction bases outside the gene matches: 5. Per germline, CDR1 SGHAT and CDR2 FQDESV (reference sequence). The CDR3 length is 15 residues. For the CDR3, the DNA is TGTGCCAGCAGCTTAGCGCTAGCGGGAGTGGGCGAGCAGTACTTC. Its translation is CASSLALAGVGEQYF.